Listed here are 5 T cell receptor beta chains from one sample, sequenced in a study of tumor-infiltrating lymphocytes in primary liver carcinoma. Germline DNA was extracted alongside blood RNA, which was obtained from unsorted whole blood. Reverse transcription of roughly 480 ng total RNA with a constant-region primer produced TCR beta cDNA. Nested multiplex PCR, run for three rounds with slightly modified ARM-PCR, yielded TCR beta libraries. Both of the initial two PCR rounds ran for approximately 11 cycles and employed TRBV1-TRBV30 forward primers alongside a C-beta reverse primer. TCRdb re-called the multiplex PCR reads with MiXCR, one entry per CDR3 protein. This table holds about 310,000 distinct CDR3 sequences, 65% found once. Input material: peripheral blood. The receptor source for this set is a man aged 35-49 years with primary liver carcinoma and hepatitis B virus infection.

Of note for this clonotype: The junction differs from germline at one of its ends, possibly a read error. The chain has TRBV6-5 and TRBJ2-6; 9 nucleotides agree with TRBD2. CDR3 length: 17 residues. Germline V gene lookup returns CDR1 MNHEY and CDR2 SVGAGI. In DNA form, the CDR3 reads TGTGCCCGCAGAGGTGTTAGACTAGCGGCTGGGGCTAACGTCCTGACTTTC. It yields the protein CARRGVRLAAGANVLTF.

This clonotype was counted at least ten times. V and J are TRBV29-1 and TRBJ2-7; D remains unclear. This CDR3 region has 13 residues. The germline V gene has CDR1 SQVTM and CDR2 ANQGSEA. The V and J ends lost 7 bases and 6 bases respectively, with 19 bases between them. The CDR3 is CSGGIDSSTEQYF. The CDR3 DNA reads TGCAGCGGGGGAATTGACTCTTCTACCGAGCAGTACTTC.

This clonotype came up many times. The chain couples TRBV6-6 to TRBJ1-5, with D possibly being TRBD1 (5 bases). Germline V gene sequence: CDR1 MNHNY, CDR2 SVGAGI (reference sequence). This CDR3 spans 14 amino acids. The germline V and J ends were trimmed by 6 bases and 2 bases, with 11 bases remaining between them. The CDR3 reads CASRKGEGNQPQHF. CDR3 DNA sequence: TGTGCCAGCAGAAAAGGGGAAGGCAATCAGCCCCAGCATTTT.

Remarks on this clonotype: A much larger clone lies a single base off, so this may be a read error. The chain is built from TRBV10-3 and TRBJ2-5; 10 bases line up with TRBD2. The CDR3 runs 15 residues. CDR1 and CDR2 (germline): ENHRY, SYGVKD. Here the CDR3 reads CAISEPASGREIQYF. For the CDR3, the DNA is TGTGCCATCAGTGAGCCGGCTAGCGGGAGAGAGATCCAGTACTTC.

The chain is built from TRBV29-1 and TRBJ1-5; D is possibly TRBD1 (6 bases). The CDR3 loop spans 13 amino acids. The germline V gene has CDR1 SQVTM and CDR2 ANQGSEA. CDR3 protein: CGAQAGEGQSQHF. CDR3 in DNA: TGCGGCGCGCAGGCAGGGGAAGGCCAGTCCCAGCATTTT.